The clone carrying this T cell receptor beta chain was recorded at least ten times. The antigen remains undetermined. The trim removed 0 bases at V and 1 base at J, leaving 2 bases unmatched. Germline V lookup: CDR1 SGHRS, CDR2 YFSETQ. The CDR3 has 16 amino acids. This sample is part of a study of CD8+CD57+ T cells in acquired aplastic anemia. Whole-study context: The study obtained an average of about 3.1 ug of DNA from sorted CD4+ and CD8+ cells. Approximately 11 million reads were obtained on average for healthy donor CD4+ cells.

Study results and caveats: Fewer than 30 CD8+ CDR3 sequences were shared between patients and controls.

Using genomic DNA as the template, TCR beta VDJ and CDR3 profiling was carried out. Using its own MiXCR run on the reads, TCRdb lists one record per CDR3 protein. The data contain some 240,000 distinct CDR3 sequences, about a third of them seen just once; the ten biggest clones take up roughly 1.1%. The genes are TRBV5-1 and TRBJ2-3; TRBD2 matches 10 bases. The sample taken for sequencing was sorted CD4+, CD8+, or CD8+CD57+ T cells (not recorded which) from PBMCs. The TCR originated in a human donor in good health, serving as a control. Here the CDR3 DNA reads TGCGCCAGCAGCTTGGGCCTAGCGGGAGGCACAGATACGCAGTATTTT. It is translated as CASSLGLAGGTDTQYF.